A selection of T cell receptor beta chains follows, all from one sample in a study of regulatory T cells. Method: immunoSEQ multiplex PCR; TCRdb's copy keeps in-frame clones and lacks some. The data show almost 30,000 clones, 80% to 95% seen once. Material for sequencing was conventional CD4+ T cells sorted from blood. These receptors originate from a person under 35 with CD3G deficiency. CDR3s include the opening cysteine and the closing phenylalanine or tryptophan. Fields, in order: clone size, V gene, J gene, D gene, CDR3 length, CDR3 DNA, CDR3 protein. A D gene is named only where the DNA matches it firmly. Size is omitted from some rows. Given values are once, few, many or a class for expanded clones.

once	TRBV7-9	TRBJ2-1	NA	14	TGTGCCAGCAGATTACTTTCACAGGGAGGGGAGCAGTTCTTC	CASRLLSQGGEQFF
NA	TRBV11-3	TRBJ2-7	NA	14	TGTGCCAGCAGCTTAGATAAGGGACCCTACGAGCAGTACTTC	CASSLDKGPYEQYF
NA	TRBV6-1	TRBJ1-1	TRBD1	14	TGTGCCAGCAATTCACAGGGGGCGGGCACTGAAGCTTTCTTT	CASNSQGAGTEAFF
once	TRBV5-1	TRBJ1-1	NA	13	TGCGCCAGCAGCTTGGGAGCAAGGACTGAAGCTTTCTTT	CASSLGARTEAFF
NA	TRBV7-9	TRBJ1-4	NA	14	TGTGCCAGCAGCCGCGGGTTGGATGGTGAAAAACTGTTTTTT	CASSRGLDGEKLFF
NA	TRBV5-6	TRBJ2-2	NA	12	TGTGCCAGCAGCTTGAACACCGGGGAGCTGTTTTTT	CASSLNTGELFF
once	TRBV7-9	TRBJ2-1	NA	15	TGTGCCAGCAGCTTCACCGGCGGGTCTGTGAATGAGCAGTTCTTC	CASSFTGGSVNEQFF
once	TRBV6-1	TRBJ2-3	TRBD2	16	TGTGCCAGCAGTGGACCCGGGACTAGCAGGACAGATACGCAGTATTTT	CASSGPGTSRTDTQYF
NA	TRBV5-1	TRBJ2-3	NA	15	TGCGCCAGCAGCCCCGGATCCTCGGGTCCCGATACGCAGTATTTT	CASSPGSSGPDTQYF
NA	TRBV6-1	TRBJ2-5	NA	13	TGTGCCGAGTCTCCGGGACTCGGAGAGACCCAGTACTTC	CAESPGLGETQYF
NA	TRBV28	TRBJ2-7	TRBD2	21	TGTGCCAGCAGTTTTAGTCGGTACAGGGGGGCAGATAGCGGGAGGGCCTGGGAGCAGTACTTC	CASSFSRYRGADSGRAWEQYF
NA	TRBV6-1	TRBJ2-5	NA	14	TGTGCCAGCAGTGAATGGGGGCGGGCGGTGGCCCAGTACTTC	CASSEWGRAVAQYF
NA	TRBV28	TRBJ2-6	TRBD1	15	TGTGCCAGCAGACCGGGACAGGCTGGGGCCAACGTCCTGACTTTC	CASRPGQAGANVLTF
NA	TRBV30	TRBJ2-1	TRBD2	15	TGTGCCTGTTTGGGAGGTGCGGGAGGGCAGTATGAGCAGTTCTTC	CACLGGAGGQYEQFF
NA	TRBV5-1	TRBJ2-5	NA	14	TGCGCCAGCAGCTCGGGACGGCTCCAAGAGACCCAGTACTTC	CASSSGRLQETQYF
NA	TRBV28	TRBJ2-7	NA	14	TGTGCCAGCAGTTACGGGTTTGGGACCTACGAGCAGTACTTC	CASSYGFGTYEQYF
NA	TRBV28	TRBJ2-7	TRBD2	16	TGTGCCAGCAGCAAGCTGGGACTAGCAGGACGCTACGAGCAGTACTTC	CASSKLGLAGRYEQYF
NA	TRBV7-9	TRBJ2-3	NA	17	TGTGCCAGCAGCTTAGCCGGAGTTGGTGGCGGAACAGATACGCAGTATTTT	CASSLAGVGGGTDTQYF
NA	TRBV30	TRBJ2-5	NA	17	TGTGCCTGGAGTGTACGGCGACTGGTGGCGGGATCCGAGACCCAGTACTTC	CAWSVRRLVAGSETQYF
NA	TRBV6-1	TRBJ1-3	NA	14	TGTGCCAGCAGTACCGGTGATCCTGGAAACACCATATATTTT	CASSTGDPGNTIYF
NA	TRBV6-1	TRBJ1-1	NA	14	TGTGCCAGCAGTCCTCAAAGCGGTGTAGGGCGGGCTTTCTTT	CASSPQSGVGRAFF
once	TRBV28	TRBJ2-7	TRBD2	16	TGTGCCAGCAGTTCCATTGGACTAGCGGGAATCTACGAGCAGTACTTC	CASSSIGLAGIYEQYF
NA	TRBV7-8	TRBJ2-3	NA	13	TGTGCCAGCAGCTTCTCGCAAACAGATACGCAGTATTTT	CASSFSQTDTQYF
NA	TRBV7-8	TRBJ1-2	NA	16	TGTGCCAGCAGCTCGGAGGGCAGTCGAGGGGGCTATGGCTACACCTTC	CASSSEGSRGGYGYTF
NA	TRBV5-1	TRBJ1-2	NA	14	TGCGCCAGCAGCTTGGCCCCGGGAGACTATGGCTACACCTTC	CASSLAPGDYGYTF
few	TRBV19	TRBJ1-1	NA	14	TGTGCCAGTAGTATGTTAGGGGATGGCACTGAAGCTTTCTTT	CASSMLGDGTEAFF
NA	TRBV6-1	TRBJ2-1	NA	12	TGTGCCAGCAGGAGGGGACCCAATGAGCAGTTCTTC	CASRRGPNEQFF
NA	TRBV5-1	TRBJ2-7	NA	17	TGCGCCAGCAGCTTGGCCGCGGGGGCCACGAGCTCCTACGAGCAGTACTTC	CASSLAAGATSSYEQYF
NA	TRBV18	TRBJ2-7	NA	14	TGTGCCAGCTCATTCGGGGAAAGCTCCTACGAGCAGTACTTC	CASSFGESSYEQYF
NA	TRBV19	TRBJ2-2	NA	16	TGTGCCAGTAGACGCCGACAGGACACGAACACCGGGGAGCTGTTTTTT	CASRRRQDTNTGELFF
NA	TRBV4-1	TRBJ1-2	NA	13	TGCGCCAGCAGCCGAGGATCAGGCGGGGGCTACACCTTC	CASSRGSGGGYTF
NA	TRBV6-1	TRBJ1-2	NA	14	TGTGCCAGCAGTGACTTTGGATCAGGGTATGGCTACACCTTC	CASSDFGSGYGYTF
NA	TRBV13	TRBJ2-7	NA	17	TGTGCCAGCAGCTCCCGTTGGAGGAACAGGCTCTCCTACGAGCAGTACTTC	CASSSRWRNRLSYEQYF
NA	TRBV19	TRBJ2-1	NA	13	TGTGCCAGTAGTCGGGCGGGTCCGAATGAGCAGTTCTTC	CASSRAGPNEQFF